Shown below are 10 T cell receptor beta chains from a single sample sequenced in a study of control samples from healthy donors and cancer patients. The method was immunoSEQ multiplex PCR; TCRdb's version includes in-frame clones alone and lacks a portion of them. The sample shows around 170,000 clones, almost 90% of them seen only once. The sequenced sample consisted of blood. These receptors were obtained from a woman in her thirties in good health.

V gene TRBV9 combines with J gene TRBJ2-7; 9 positions match TRBD1. V lost 3 bases, J lost 4 bases, and 11 bases stayed unmatched. The CDR3 covers 16 residues. Germline V gene lookup returns CDR1 SGDLS and CDR2 YYNGEE. CDR3 DNA sequence: TGTGCCAGCAGCGCCACAGGGGGCCTTAGAACGTACGAGCAGTACGTC. Translated: CASSATGGLRTYEQYV.

CDR3 nucleotide sequence: TGTGCCTGGGGACAGGGCTATGAGGGCACTGAAGCTTTCTTT. Its protein is CAWGQGYEGTEAFF. The chain joins TRBV30 to TRBJ1-1, with TRBD1 identical over 8 bases. CDR3 length: 14 residues. Germline V CDR1 and CDR2: GTSNPN, SVGIG (reference sequence). With 5 bases clipped from V and 4 bases from J, the junction kept 9 bases outside the gene matches.

CDR3 protein: CASSPTTGPRAFF. CDR3 in DNA: TGTGCCAGCAGCCCCACCACAGGGCCGCGAGCTTTCTTT. This chain connects TRBV7-9 to TRBJ1-1, with a tentative D call TRBD1 (6 bases). The CDR3 contains 13 residues. Per the germline V gene, CDR1 is SEHNR and CDR2 is FQNEAQ (reference sequence). V lost 5 bases to trimming and J lost 10 bases, with 17 bases between them.

In its sample, this clone was seen a few times. The CDR3: CASSEQYRWYEQYF. The CDR3 nucleotides read TGTGCCAGCAGTGAACAGTACAGATGGTACGAGCAGTACTTC. The V gene is TRBV2, the J gene TRBJ2-7; D gene unclear. Trimming removed 2 bases from V and 4 bases from J, with 12 bases in between. CDR3 size: 14 residues. From germline, CDR1 is SNHLY and CDR2 FYNNEI.

The chain recombines TRBV3-1 (or the pseudogene TRBV3-2) with TRBJ2-1; no reliable D call. V was pared by 3 bases and J by 2 bases, with 8 bases between. This CDR3 contains 14 residues. Germline CDR1 reads LGHDT; CDR2 reads YNNKEL (reference sequence). CDR3 residues: CASSHSDTYNEQFF. For the CDR3, the DNA is TGTGCCAGCAGCCACAGCGACACCTACAATGAGCAGTTCTTC.

J is TRBJ1-1 and V is TRBV20-1; D gene ambiguous. V was clipped by 1 base and J by 10 bases, with 10 bases between them. Germline lookup yields CDR1 DFQATT and CDR2 SNEGSKA (reference sequence). This CDR3 contains 11 residues. Here the CDR3 reads CSARGLASAFF. The CDR3, as DNA: TGCAGTGCTAGAGGTCTTGCTTCAGCTTTCTTT.

The chain joins TRBV19 to TRBJ2-6; TRBD1 matches at 7 bases. The germline gives CDR1 LNHDA, CDR2 SQIVND (reference sequence). The CDR3 sequence is 15 residues long. V dropped 9 bases and J dropped 4; count of bases not matched to a gene: 9. The CDR3 nucleotides are TGTGCCAGCCAAAACAGGGGATCAGGGGCCAACGTCCTGACTTTC. It yields the protein CASQNRGSGANVLTF.

J is TRBJ2-4 and V is TRBV9, with TRBD2 as a possible D gene (5 bases). CDR1 is SGDLS and CDR2 is YYNGEE in the germline V gene. V lost 4 bases and J lost 10, with 12 bases in between. The CDR3 has 12 residues. CDR3: CASSPRSGIQYF. CDR3 DNA sequence: TGTGCCAGCAGCCCCCGTTCGGGAATTCAGTACTTC.

The V gene is TRBV2, the J gene TRBJ2-1, with 14 bases aligning to TRBD2. The ends lost 6 bases at V and 0 bases at J; junction bases unmatched: 4. CDR3 size: 17 residues. The germline V gene encodes CDR1 SNHLY and CDR2 FYNNEI. This chain's CDR3 is CASRAGTSGSSYNEQFF. CDR3 DNA sequence: TGTGCCAGCAGGGCCGGGACTAGCGGGAGCTCCTACAATGAGCAGTTCTTC.

This sequence joins TRBV5-6 and TRBJ2-3; D is perhaps TRBD1 or TRBD2 (5 bases each). The germline V gene has CDR1 SGHDT and CDR2 YYEEEE. Trimming took off 1 base at V and 1 base at J, with 13 bases between the two ends. The CDR3 contains 16 residues. CDR3 sequence: CASSLLGARGTDTQYF. The DNA for the CDR3 is TGTGCCAGCAGCTTGTTAGGGGCGAGGGGCACAGATACGCAGTATTTT.